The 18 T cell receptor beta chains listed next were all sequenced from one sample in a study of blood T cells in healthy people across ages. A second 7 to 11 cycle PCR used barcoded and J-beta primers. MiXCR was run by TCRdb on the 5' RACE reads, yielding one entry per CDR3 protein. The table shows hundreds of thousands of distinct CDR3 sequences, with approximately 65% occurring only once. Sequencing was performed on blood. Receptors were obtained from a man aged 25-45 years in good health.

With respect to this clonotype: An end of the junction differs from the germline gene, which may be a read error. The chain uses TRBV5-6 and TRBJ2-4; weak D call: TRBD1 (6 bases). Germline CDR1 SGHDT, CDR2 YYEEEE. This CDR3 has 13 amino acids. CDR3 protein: CAGSPQIEDREYF. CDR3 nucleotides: TGTGCCGGCAGCCCCCAAATTGAGGACAGAGAGTACTTC.

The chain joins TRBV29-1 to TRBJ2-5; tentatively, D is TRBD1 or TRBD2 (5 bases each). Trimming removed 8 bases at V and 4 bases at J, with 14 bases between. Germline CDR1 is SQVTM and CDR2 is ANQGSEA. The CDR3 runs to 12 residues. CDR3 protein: CSSKQGRETQYF. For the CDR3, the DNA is TGCAGCTCGAAGCAGGGACGAGAGACCCAGTACTTC.

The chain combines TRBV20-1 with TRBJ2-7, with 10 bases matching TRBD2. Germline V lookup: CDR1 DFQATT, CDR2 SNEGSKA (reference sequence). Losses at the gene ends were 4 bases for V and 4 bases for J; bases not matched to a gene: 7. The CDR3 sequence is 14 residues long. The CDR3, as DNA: TGCAGTGCTACAGTTAGCGGGGGGTTGTACGAGCAGTACTTC. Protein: CSATVSGGLYEQYF.

The CDR3 region is CASSFTGVRDQPQHF. CDR3 in DNA: TGTGCCAGCAGCTTCACGGGGGTCCGGGATCAGCCCCAGCATTTT. The chain has TRBV5-6 and TRBJ1-5, with D tentatively TRBD1 (5 bases). The CDR3 is made up of 15 amino acids. V dropped 2 bases and J dropped 5 bases, with 14 bases sitting between them. Germline V gives CDR1 SGHDT, CDR2 YYEEEE. Combining the CDR3 with reference TRBV5-6 and TRBJ1-5 gives the whole variable domain DAGVTQSPTHLIKTRGQQVTLRCSPKSGHDTVSWYQQALGQGPQFIFQYYEEEERQRGNFPDRFSGHQFPNYSSELNVNALLLGDSALYLCASSFTGVRDQPQHFGDGTRLSIL.

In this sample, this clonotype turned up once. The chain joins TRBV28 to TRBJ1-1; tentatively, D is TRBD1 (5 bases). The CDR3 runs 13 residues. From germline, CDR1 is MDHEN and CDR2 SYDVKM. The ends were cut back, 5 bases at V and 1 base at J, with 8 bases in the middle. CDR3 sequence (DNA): TGTGCCAGCAGTCCAGGGCAGAACACTGAAGCTTTCTTT. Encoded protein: CASSPGQNTEAFF.

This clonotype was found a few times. The CDR3 region has the DNA TGCAGTGCGAGACAGGGGCCTTATCAGCCCCAGCATTTT. Residues: CSARQGPYQPQHF. The chain combines TRBV20-1 with TRBJ1-5; 8 bases are shared with TRBD1. Germline assignment: CDR1 DFQATT and CDR2 SNEGSKA (reference sequence). This CDR3 is built from 13 residues. V lost 6 bases and J lost 5; bases outside the gene matches: 6.

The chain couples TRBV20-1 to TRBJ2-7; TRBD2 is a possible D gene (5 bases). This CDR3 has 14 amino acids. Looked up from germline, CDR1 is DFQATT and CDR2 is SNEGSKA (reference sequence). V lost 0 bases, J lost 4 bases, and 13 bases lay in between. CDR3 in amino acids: CSARDQRAGYEQYF. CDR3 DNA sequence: TGCAGTGCTAGAGATCAGAGGGCCGGGTACGAGCAGTACTTC.

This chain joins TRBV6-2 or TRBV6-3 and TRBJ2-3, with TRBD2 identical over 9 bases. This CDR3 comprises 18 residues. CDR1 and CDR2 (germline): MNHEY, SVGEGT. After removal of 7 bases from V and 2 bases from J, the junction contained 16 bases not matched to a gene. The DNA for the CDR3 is TGTGCCAGCAAAATTAATGCGGGGGGGCATGAGGTCACAGATACGCAGTATTTT. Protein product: CASKINAGGHEVTDTQYF.

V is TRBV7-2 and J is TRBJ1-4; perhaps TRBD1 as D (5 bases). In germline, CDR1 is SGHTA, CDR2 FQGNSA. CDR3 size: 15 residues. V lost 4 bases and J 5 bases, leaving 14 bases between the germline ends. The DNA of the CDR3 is TGTGCCAGCAGCTACACCGGGGGAAGGAATGAAAAACTGTTTTTT. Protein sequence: CASSYTGGRNEKLFF.

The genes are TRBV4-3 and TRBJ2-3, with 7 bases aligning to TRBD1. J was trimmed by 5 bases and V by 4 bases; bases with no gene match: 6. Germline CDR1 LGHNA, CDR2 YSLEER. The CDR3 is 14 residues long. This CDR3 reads CASSPGTDRDTQYF. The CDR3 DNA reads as TGCGCCAGCAGCCCAGGGACAGACAGAGATACGCAGTATTTT.

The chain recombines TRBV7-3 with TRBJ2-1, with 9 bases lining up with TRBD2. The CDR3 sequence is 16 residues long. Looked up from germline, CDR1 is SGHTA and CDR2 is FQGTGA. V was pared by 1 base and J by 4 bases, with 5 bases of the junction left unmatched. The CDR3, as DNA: TGTGCCAGCAGCTTAATGGGTAGCGGGAGTTACAATGAGCAGTTCTTC. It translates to CASSLMGSGSYNEQFF.

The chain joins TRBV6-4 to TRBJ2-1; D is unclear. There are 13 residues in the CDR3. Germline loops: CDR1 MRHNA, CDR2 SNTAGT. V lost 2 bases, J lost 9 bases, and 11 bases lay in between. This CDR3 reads CASSDGVEAEQFF. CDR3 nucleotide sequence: TGTGCCAGCAGTGACGGGGTAGAGGCTGAGCAGTTCTTC.

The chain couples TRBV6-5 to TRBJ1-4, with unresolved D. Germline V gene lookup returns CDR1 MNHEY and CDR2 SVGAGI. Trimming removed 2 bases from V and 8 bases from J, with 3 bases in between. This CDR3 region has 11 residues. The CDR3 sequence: CASSYAEKLFF. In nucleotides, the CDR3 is TGTGCCAGCAGTTACGCAGAAAAACTGTTTTTT.

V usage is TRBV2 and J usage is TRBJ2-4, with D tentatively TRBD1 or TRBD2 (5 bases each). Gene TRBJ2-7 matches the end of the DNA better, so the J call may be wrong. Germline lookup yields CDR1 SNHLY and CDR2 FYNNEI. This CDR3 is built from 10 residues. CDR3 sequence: CASMGHEQYF. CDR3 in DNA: TGTGCCAGCATGGGACACGAGCAGTACTTC.

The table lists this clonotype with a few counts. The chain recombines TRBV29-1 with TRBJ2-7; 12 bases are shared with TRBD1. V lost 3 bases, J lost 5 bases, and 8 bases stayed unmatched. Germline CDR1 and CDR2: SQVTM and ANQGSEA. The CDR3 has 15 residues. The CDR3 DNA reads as TGCAGCGTTGACCCCGCGGGGACAGGGGGCCACGAGCAGTACTTC. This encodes CSVDPAGTGGHEQYF.

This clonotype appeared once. CDR3: CASSSPTTNRDQQYF. The CDR3 DNA follows: TGTGCCAGCAGTTCTCCCACAACAAACCGAGATCAGCAGTACTTC. The chain recombines TRBV6-2 or TRBV6-3 with TRBJ2-5, with D unclear. The CDR3 has 15 residues. Germline CDR1 is MNHEY and CDR2 is SVGEGT. V was cut by 4 bases and J by 11 bases, with 23 bases left in between.

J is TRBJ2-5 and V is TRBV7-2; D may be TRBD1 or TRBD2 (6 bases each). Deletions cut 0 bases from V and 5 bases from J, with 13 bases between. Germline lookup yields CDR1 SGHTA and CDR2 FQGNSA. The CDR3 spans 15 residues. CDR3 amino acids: CASSLAMGGGETQYF. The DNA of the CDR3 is TGTGCCAGCAGCTTAGCGATGGGGGGCGGGGAGACCCAGTACTTC.

In nucleotides, the CDR3 is TGTGCCAGCAGCTTAAACTTGGGCGCGGGAAGGAGCTACGAGCAGTACTTC. Translation: CASSLNLGAGRSYEQYF. The rearrangement links TRBV7-2 to TRBJ2-7; D may be TRBD2 (6 bases). Per germline, CDR1 SGHTA and CDR2 FQGNSA. V was trimmed by 2 bases and J by 3 bases, leaving 20 bases between them. The CDR3 sequence is 17 residues long. Full variable domain (missing parts from reference TRBV7-2 and TRBJ2-7): GAGVSQSPSNKVTEKGKDVELRCDPISGHTALYWYRQSLGQGLEFLIYFQGNSAPDKSGLPSDRFSAERTGGSVSTLTIQRTQQEDSAVYLCASSLNLGAGRSYEQYFGPGTRLTVT.